These T cell receptor beta chains were read from a single sample in a study of T-cell memory formation after mild COVID-19. MiXCR, run by TCRdb on the 5' RACE reads, gives a single entry per CDR3 protein. Found here are roughly 110,000 distinct CDR3 sequences, about a sixth of them singletons; the top ten hold over 25%. What was sequenced was PBMCs or a T cell subset sorted from them (not recorded which). The receptors come from an adult woman who had mild COVID-19 (a few samples of this study predate the infection). Cell type and time point are not known. CDR3s include the opening cysteine and the closing phenylalanine or tryptophan. Each record gives: clone size, V gene, D gene, J gene, CDR3 DNA, CDR3 protein. The D gene is left open where the match is weak. Only part of the rows carry a size: once, few, many, or a class if the clone is expanded.

>medium-sized|TRBV21-1|NA|TRBJ2-5
TGTGCCAGCAGGTCCCCGGGGTTGGGGACAGGGGACGAAGAGACCCAGTACTTC
CASRSPGLGTGDEETQYF
>NA|TRBV6-2/TRBV6-3|TRBD2|TRBJ2-1
TGTGCCAGCACCACCCCGGGACTAGCGGGAGTCAGCCATGAGCAGTTCTTC
CASTTPGLAGVSHEQFF
>NA|TRBV12-3/TRBV12-4|TRBD2|TRBJ2-3
TGTGCCAGCAGTTTAGGGCTAGCGGCAACAGATACGCAGTATTTT
CASSLGLAATDTQYF
>NA|TRBV7-6|TRBD2|TRBJ2-1
TGTGCCAGCAGCCGATACGTGTCTGGCGGGAGCTCCTACAATGAGCAGTTCTTC
CASSRYVSGGSSYNEQFF
>few|TRBV6-5|TRBD1|TRBJ2-2
TGTGCCAGCAGTTTCTCAGGGGGCGCGAACACCGGGGAGCTGTTTTTT
CASSFSGGANTGELFF
>few|TRBV7-8|TRBD1|TRBJ1-1
TGTGCCAGCAGCTTGGGACAGGGGACGAACACTGAAGCTTTCTTT
CASSLGQGTNTEAFF
>NA|TRBV12-3/TRBV12-4|NA|TRBJ2-7
TGTGCCAGCAAAGTCGACAGCGACTACTCCTACGAGCAGTACTTC
CASKVDSDYSYEQYF
>few|TRBV28|NA|TRBJ2-7
TGTGCCAGCAGCGTCCCGGCTTCCCCGGGAAAAGTCAGTTACGAGCAGTACTTC
CASSVPASPGKVSYEQYF
>NA|TRBV15|NA|TRBJ2-7
TGTGCCACCAGCAGAGATGCCAGGGACGGCAGCTCCTACGAGCAGTACTTC
CATSRDARDGSSYEQYF
>NA|TRBV4-1|TRBD1|TRBJ2-7
TGCGCCAGCAGCCAAGTACAGGGGAGTGGGGAGCAGTACTTC
CASSQVQGSGEQYF
>few|TRBV12-5|NA|TRBJ2-7
TGTGCTAGTGGTTCGCCCACAGGGTCCCTTACCTACGAGCAGTACTTC
CASGSPTGSLTYEQYF
>NA|TRBV4-3|NA|TRBJ1-1
TGCGCCAGCAGCCCCTCTTCCGGGGCGAACACTGAAGCTTTCTTT
CASSPSSGANTEAFF
>NA|TRBV4-3|TRBD2|TRBJ2-7
TGCGCCAGCAGGCCGGACATATCGGGCGGGGGATCCTACGAGCAGTACTTC
CASRPDISGGGSYEQYF
>NA|TRBV12-3/TRBV12-4|TRBD2|TRBJ2-3
TGTGCCAGCAGTTTTCTTGCTAGCGGGGGGACGGATACGCAGTATTTT
CASSFLASGGTDTQYF
>few|TRBV9|NA|TRBJ2-3
TGTGCCAGCAGCGTAGAATCTCGCACGGATACGCAGTATTTT
CASSVESRTDTQYF
>NA|TRBV20-1|NA|TRBJ1-2
TGCAGTGCGCCATATAACGGGACGTATTATGGCTACACCTTC
CSAPYNGTYYGYTF
>NA|TRBV4-3|NA|TRBJ1-3
TGCGCCAGCAGCCAAGTAGCAGAGACAACTGGAAACACCATATATTTT
CASSQVAETTGNTIYF
>NA|TRBV20-1|NA|TRBJ1-1
TGCAGTGCTAGAGAAACAGGGACTGGCACTGAAGCTTTCTTT
CSARETGTGTEAFF
>NA|TRBV24-1|TRBD2|TRBJ2-3
TGTGCCACCAGTGAGCCTACTAGCGGGAGCGATACGCAGTATTTT
CATSEPTSGSDTQYF
>NA|TRBV4-2|NA|TRBJ2-7
TGTGCCAGCAGCCAAGAGGACTCCCTCTACGAGCAGTACTTC
CASSQEDSLYEQYF
>NA|TRBV7-9|TRBD1|TRBJ1-2
TGTGCCAGCAGTAGACAGGGGGCGTTTTATGGCTACACCTTC
CASSRQGAFYGYTF
>NA|TRBV4-1|TRBD2|TRBJ2-1
TGCGCCAGCAGCCAGGTAGCGGGGGGCCCCAATGAGCAGTTCTTC
CASSQVAGGPNEQFF
>NA|TRBV11-2|TRBD1|TRBJ2-1
TGTGCCAGCAGTTATGACAGGGGGAAGGGAAATGAGCAGTTCTTC
CASSYDRGKGNEQFF
>few|TRBV7-8|NA|TRBJ2-3
TGTGCCAGCAGCTTATTGCCCGACACAGATACGCAGTATTTT
CASSLLPDTDTQYF
>many|TRBV12-3/TRBV12-4|NA|TRBJ2-5
TGTGCCAGCCAGGCCGGTTTTGGTACCCAGTACTTC
CASQAGFGTQYF
>NA|TRBV2|NA|TRBJ2-1
TGTGCCAGCAGCCCCGGCGGACAAGAACAGTTCTTC
CASSPGGQEQFF
>few|TRBV20-1|NA|TRBJ1-5
TGCAGTGCTAGAGTCTTCCAGGGCGGGAATAGCAATCAGCCCCAGCATTTT
CSARVFQGGNSNQPQHF
>NA|TRBV12-3/TRBV12-4|TRBD2|TRBJ2-7
TGTGCCACGAGCGGGGGAAGGTCCTACGAGCAGTACTTC
CATSGGRSYEQYF
>few|TRBV3-1|NA|TRBJ2-1
TGTGCCAGCAGCCAAGATGGGCCAGCTCCACACAATGAGCAGTTCTTC
CASSQDGPAPHNEQFF
>few|TRBV30|TRBD2|TRBJ2-3
TGTGCCTGGAGGGCTAGCGGGGGCACAGATACGCAGTATTTT
CAWRASGGTDTQYF
>NA|TRBV24-1|TRBD2|TRBJ2-1
TGTGCCACCAGTCCACTAGCGGGAGTAGGGTACAATGAGCAGTTCTTC
CATSPLAGVGYNEQFF
>few|TRBV24-1|NA|TRBJ2-1
TGTGCCACCAGTGATTTTGGCAGCAATGAGCAGTTCTTC
CATSDFGSNEQFF
>few|TRBV7-9|NA|TRBJ2-7
TGTGCCAGCAGCTTAACCAGGGCCTCTTCCCCCTACGAGCAGTACTTC
CASSLTRASSPYEQYF
>many|TRBV11-1|NA|TRBJ1-5
TGTGCCAGCAGCTTAGCCGGGGATAGCAATCAGCCCCAGCATTTT
CASSLAGDSNQPQHF
>few|TRBV11-1|NA|TRBJ2-1
TGTGCCAGCACCCCCTCGGGATTGGATGAGCAGTTCTTC
CASTPSGLDEQFF
>NA|TRBV10-3|NA|TRBJ1-1
TGTGCCATCGGGGACACACCTAACACTGAAGCTTTCTTT
CAIGDTPNTEAFF
>NA|TRBV11-2|NA|TRBJ2-1
TGTGCCAGCAGCTTAGCTGGGTCGCCCTACAATGAGCAGTTCTTC
CASSLAGSPYNEQFF
>NA|TRBV19|NA|TRBJ2-7
TGTGCCAGTAGTATTTCGGAGGTGGGCGAGCAGTACTTC
CASSISEVGEQYF
>NA|TRBV7-6|NA|TRBJ2-2
TGTGCCAGCAGCGAAACTCTTCCTTTGGGCGGGGAGCTGTTTTTT
CASSETLPLGGELFF
>few|TRBV7-9|TRBD1|TRBJ2-7
TGTGCCAGCAGGAAAGGGACAGGGACCTACGAGCAGTACTTC
CASRKGTGTYEQYF
>NA|TRBV9|TRBD2|TRBJ2-3
TGTGCCAGCAGTGACGACGGGGGGGGAGCAGATACGCAGTATTTT
CASSDDGGGADTQYF
>few|TRBV20-1|NA|TRBJ1-1
TGCAGTGCTAGACCGGGCGGCACTGAAGCTTTCTTT
CSARPGGTEAFF
>few|TRBV16|NA|TRBJ2-7
TGTGCCAGCAGCCGTGGGGGAGCTAACTACGAGCAGTACTTC
CASSRGGANYEQYF
>NA|TRBV27|NA|TRBJ1-1
TGTGCCAGCAGTCCGCGTGGCAGCACTGAAGCTTTCTTT
CASSPRGSTEAFF
>few|TRBV29-1|NA|TRBJ2-3
TGCAGCGCCCCATTACAGGTTCACACAGATACGCAGTATTTT
CSAPLQVHTDTQYF
>few|TRBV15|TRBD1|TRBJ1-2
TGTGCCACCAGCAAAGACAGGGTGGACTATGGCTACACCTTC
CATSKDRVDYGYTF
>few|TRBV4-3|NA|TRBJ2-1
TGCGCCAGCAGCCAAGGGACGAAAGGGACCTACAATGAGCAGTTCTTC
CASSQGTKGTYNEQFF
>many|TRBV12-3/TRBV12-4|TRBD1|TRBJ2-7
TGTGCCAGCAGTTCCCGAGACAGGGGGGACGAGCAGTACTTC
CASSSRDRGDEQYF
>few|TRBV4-3|TRBD1|TRBJ1-4
TGCGCCAGCAGCCAGGGTTCAGGGGGCACTAATGAAAAACTGTTTTTT
CASSQGSGGTNEKLFF
>NA|TRBV6-2/TRBV6-3|NA|TRBJ2-3
TGTGCCAGCAGTTACCGGAACCTAGGAGCCGATACGCAGTATTTT
CASSYRNLGADTQYF
>few|TRBV7-9|TRBD1|TRBJ1-5
TGTGCCAGCAGCTCGACCGGGACAGGGGATCAGCCCCAGCATTTT
CASSSTGTGDQPQHF
>NA|TRBV2|TRBD1|TRBJ2-7
TGTGCCAGCAGTGGACAGGGCCAGGACCACGAGCAGTACTTC
CASSGQGQDHEQYF
>few|TRBV6-6|TRBD1|TRBJ1-5
TGTGCCAGCAGTTACTCCGGACAGGGAGGTGGTCAGCCCCAGCATTTT
CASSYSGQGGGQPQHF
>NA|TRBV7-8|TRBD2|TRBJ2-2
TGTGCCAGCAGCTGGTTACTAGCGGGAGGTCTCATGTCCACGAACACCGGGGAGCTGTTTTTT
CASSWLLAGGLMSTNTGELFF
>NA|TRBV20-1|NA|TRBJ1-1
TGCAGTGCTGATCCCCGGGACCGCGTGTTTGGGGCTTTCTTT
CSADPRDRVFGAFF
>few|TRBV7-9|NA|TRBJ1-1
TGTGCCAGCAGCTTAGGAGGAAGGCGGACTGAAGCTTTCTTT
CASSLGGRRTEAFF
>NA|TRBV29-1|NA|TRBJ1-1
TGCAGCGGAGAAGCGAACACTGAAGCTTTCTTT
CSGEANTEAFF
>few|TRBV15|NA|TRBJ2-3
TGTGCCACCAGCAGCGTAACACCGGTAGCCACAGATACGCAGTATTTT
CATSSVTPVATDTQYF
>NA|TRBV7-8|NA|TRBJ1-1
TGTGCCAGCAGCCACTCAGGGTCTACTGAAGCTTTCTTT
CASSHSGSTEAFF